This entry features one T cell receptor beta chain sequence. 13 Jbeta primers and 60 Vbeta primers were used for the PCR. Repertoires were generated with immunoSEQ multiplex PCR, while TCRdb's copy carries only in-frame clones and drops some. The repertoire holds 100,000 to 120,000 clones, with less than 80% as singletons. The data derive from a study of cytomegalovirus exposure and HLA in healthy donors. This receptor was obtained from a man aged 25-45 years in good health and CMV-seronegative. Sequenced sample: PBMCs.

Here the CDR3 reads CASSQVSGSYNEQFF. In nucleotides, the CDR3 is TGTGCCAGCTCACAAGTATCAGGCAGCTACAATGAGCAGTTCTTC. The chain has TRBV18 and TRBJ2-1; D not resolved. The germline gives CDR1 KGHSH, CDR2 LQKENI. This CDR3 is built from 15 residues. The V end was cut by 4 bases, the J end by 3 bases, with 13 bases between.